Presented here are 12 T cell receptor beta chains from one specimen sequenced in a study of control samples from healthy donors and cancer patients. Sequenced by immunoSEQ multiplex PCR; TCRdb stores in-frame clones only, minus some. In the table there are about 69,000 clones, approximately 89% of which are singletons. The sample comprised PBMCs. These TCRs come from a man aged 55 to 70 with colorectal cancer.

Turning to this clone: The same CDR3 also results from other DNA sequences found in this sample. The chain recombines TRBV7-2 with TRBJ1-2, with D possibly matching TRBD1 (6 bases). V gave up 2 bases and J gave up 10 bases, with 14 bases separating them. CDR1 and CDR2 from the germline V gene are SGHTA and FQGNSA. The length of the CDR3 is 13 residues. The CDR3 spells CASSLMGAGFYTF. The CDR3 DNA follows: TGTGCCAGCAGCTTAATGGGGGCGGGGTTCTACACCTTC.

In DNA, the CDR3 is TGTGCCAGCAGCTTAAGCGGGGGGGTCCCAGATACGCAGTATTTT. It is translated as CASSLSGGVPDTQYF. The rearrangement uses TRBV5-4 and TRBJ2-3; TRBD2 aligns across 10 bases. CDR3 size: 15 residues. The J segment lost 4 bases and the V segment lost 2 bases, leaving 4 bases of the junction unmatched. In germline, CDR1 is SGHNT, CDR2 YYREEE (reference sequence).

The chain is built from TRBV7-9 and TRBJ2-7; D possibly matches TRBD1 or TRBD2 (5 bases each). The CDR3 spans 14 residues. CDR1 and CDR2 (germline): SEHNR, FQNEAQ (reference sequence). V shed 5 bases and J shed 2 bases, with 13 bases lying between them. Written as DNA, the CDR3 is TGTGCCAGCAGCCCCGGGACCGGAGCCTACGAGCAGTACTTC. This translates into CASSPGTGAYEQYF. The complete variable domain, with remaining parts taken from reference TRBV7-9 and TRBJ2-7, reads DTGVSQNPRHKITKRGQNVTFRCDPISEHNRLYWYRQTLGQGPEFLTYFQNEAQLEKSRLLSDRFSAERPKGSFSTLEIQRTEQGDSAMYLCASSPGTGAYEQYFGPGTRLTVT.

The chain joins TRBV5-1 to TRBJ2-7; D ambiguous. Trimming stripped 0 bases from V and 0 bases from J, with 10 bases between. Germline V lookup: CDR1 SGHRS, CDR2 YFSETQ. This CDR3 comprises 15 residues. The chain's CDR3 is CASSLGAGVSYEQYF. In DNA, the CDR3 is TGCGCCAGCAGCTTGGGGGCAGGTGTCTCCTACGAGCAGTACTTC.

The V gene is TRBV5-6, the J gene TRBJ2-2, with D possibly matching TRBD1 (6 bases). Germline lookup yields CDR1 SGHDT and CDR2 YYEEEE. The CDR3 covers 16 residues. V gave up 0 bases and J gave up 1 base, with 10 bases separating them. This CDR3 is CASSLERTENTGELFF. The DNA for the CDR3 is TGTGCCAGCAGCTTGGAAAGGACAGAGAACACCGGGGAGCTGTTTTTT. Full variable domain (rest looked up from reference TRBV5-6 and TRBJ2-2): DAGVTQSPTHLIKTRGQQVTLRCSPKSGHDTVSWYQQALGQGPQFIFQYYEEEERQRGNFPDRFSGHQFPNYSSELNVNALLLGDSALYLCASSLERTENTGELFFGEGSRLTVL.

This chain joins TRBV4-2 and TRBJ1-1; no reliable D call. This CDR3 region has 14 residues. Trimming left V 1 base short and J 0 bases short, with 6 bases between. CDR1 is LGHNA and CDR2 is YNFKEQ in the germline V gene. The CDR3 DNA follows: TGTGCCAGCAGCCAAGTACCCGTGAACACTGAAGCTTTCTTT. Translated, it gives CASSQVPVNTEAFF.

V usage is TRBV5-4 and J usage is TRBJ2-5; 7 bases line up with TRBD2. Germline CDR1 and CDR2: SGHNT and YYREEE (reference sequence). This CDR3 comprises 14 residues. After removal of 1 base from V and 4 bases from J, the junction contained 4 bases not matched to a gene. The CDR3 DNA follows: TGTGCCAGCAGCTTGTTTGGGGGGGGAGAGACCCAGTACTTC. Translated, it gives CASSLFGGGETQYF.

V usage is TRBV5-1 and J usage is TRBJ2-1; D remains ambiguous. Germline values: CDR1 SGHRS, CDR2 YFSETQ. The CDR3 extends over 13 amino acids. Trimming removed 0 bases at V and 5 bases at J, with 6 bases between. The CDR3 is CASSLGGHNEQFF. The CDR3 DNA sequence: TGCGCCAGCAGCTTGGGGGGTCACAATGAGCAGTTCTTC.

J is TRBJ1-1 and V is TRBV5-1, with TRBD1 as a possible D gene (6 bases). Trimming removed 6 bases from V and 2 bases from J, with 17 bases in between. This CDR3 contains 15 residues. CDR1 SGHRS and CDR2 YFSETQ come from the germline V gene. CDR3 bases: TGCGCCAGCACCCGAGGGGGGGAGGGCAACACTGAAGCTTTCTTT. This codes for CASTRGGEGNTEAFF.

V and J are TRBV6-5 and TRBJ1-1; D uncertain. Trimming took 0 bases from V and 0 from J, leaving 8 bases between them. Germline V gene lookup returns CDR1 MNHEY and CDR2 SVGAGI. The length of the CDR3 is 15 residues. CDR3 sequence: CASSYSTRVNTEAFF. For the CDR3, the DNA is TGTGCCAGCAGTTACTCGACCAGAGTGAACACTGAAGCTTTCTTT.

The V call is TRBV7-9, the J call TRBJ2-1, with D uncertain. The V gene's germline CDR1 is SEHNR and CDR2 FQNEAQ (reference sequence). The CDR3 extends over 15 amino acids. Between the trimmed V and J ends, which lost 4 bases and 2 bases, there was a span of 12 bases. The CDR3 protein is CASSSLPDPYNEQFF. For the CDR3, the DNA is TGTGCCAGCAGCTCCCTCCCCGATCCCTACAATGAGCAGTTCTTC.

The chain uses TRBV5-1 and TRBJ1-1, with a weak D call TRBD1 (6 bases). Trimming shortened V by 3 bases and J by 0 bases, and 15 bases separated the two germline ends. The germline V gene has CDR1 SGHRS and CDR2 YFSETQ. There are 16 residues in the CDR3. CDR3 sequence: CASSSSRRGVNTEAFF. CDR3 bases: TGCGCCAGCAGCTCAAGTCGGAGGGGGGTGAACACTGAAGCTTTCTTT.